A single sample gave rise to the 15 T cell receptor beta chains below, sequenced in a study of blood T cell repertoires in COVID-19. Produced via immunoSEQ multiplex PCR; TCRdb's table is partial and in-frame only. The sample lists about 300,000 clones; around 90% were seen once. The sequencing input was peripheral blood. These receptor sequences come from a woman aged 45-59 years with COVID-19, enrolled during active disease.

Concerning this clone itself: The junction departs from the called germline gene at one end, perhaps through a read error. This chain connects TRBV3-1 (or the pseudogene TRBV3-2) to TRBJ1-1, with a weak D call TRBD1 (6 bases). Per germline, CDR1 LGHDT and CDR2 YNNKEL (reference sequence). The CDR3 sequence is 15 residues long. CDR3 in DNA: TGTGCCAGCACCGCAACGAGCTCCAGGGGCACTAAAGCTTTCTTT. Translation gives CASTATSSRGTKAFF.

The chain is built from TRBV27 and TRBJ2-1; 9 positions agree with TRBD2. This CDR3 contains 15 residues. Looked up from germline, CDR1 is MNHEY and CDR2 is SMNVEV (reference sequence). V shed 6 bases, J shed 6 bases, and the junction held 9 bases outside the gene matches. The CDR3 loop is CASSHLAGSGNEQFF. CDR3 coding DNA: TGTGCCAGCAGCCACCTAGCGGGAAGTGGCAATGAGCAGTTCTTC.

Points on this clone: Given a much more abundant clone one base away, this may be a read error. The rearrangement uses TRBV6-2 or TRBV6-3 and TRBJ2-7; tentative D call: TRBD2 (6 bases). Looked up from germline, CDR1 is MNHEY and CDR2 is SVGEGT. The CDR3 spans 14 residues. The CDR3 is CVSSLPGVSYEQYF. The DNA for the CDR3 is TGTGTCAGCAGTTTGCCGGGAGTTTCCTACGAGCAGTACTTC.

The chain recombines TRBV3-1 (or the pseudogene TRBV3-2) with TRBJ2-1; TRBD2 matches at 7 bases. Germline CDR1 LGHDT, CDR2 YNNKEL (reference sequence). The V segment lost 4 bases and the J segment 8 bases; nucleotides outside the gene matches: 5. This CDR3 is built from 13 residues. The CDR3: CASSLRLADEQFF. The DNA of the CDR3 is TGTGCCAGCAGCCTTCGACTAGCCGATGAGCAGTTCTTC.

The chain links TRBV11-2 to TRBJ2-1; no clear D gene. The length of the CDR3 is 17 residues. Germline V CDR1 and CDR2: SGHAT, FQNNGV. V was trimmed by 7 bases and J by 7 bases, leaving 26 bases between them. In DNA, the CDR3 is TGTGCCAGCACTCGAACCGGGTCCACTACTCTATATAATGAGCAGTTCTTC. It is translated as CASTRTGSTTLYNEQFF.

The CDR3 DNA reads as TGTGCCAGCAGCGCACAGGGGATGAACACTGAAGCTTTCTTT. Its protein product is CASSAQGMNTEAFF. V gene TRBV7-2 combines with J gene TRBJ1-1; 7 bases line up with TRBD1. J lost 0 bases, V lost 5 bases, and 3 bases had no gene match. Germline lookup yields CDR1 SGHTA and CDR2 FQGNSA. This CDR3 contains 14 residues.

This chain connects TRBV11-2 to TRBJ2-3, with 12 bases fitting TRBD2. The junction had 8 bases not matched to a gene; V was cut back by 6 bases and J by 7 bases. The CDR3 is 15 residues long. Germline V gives CDR1 SGHAT, CDR2 FQNNGV. The CDR3 DNA follows: TGTGCCAGCAGTCATACGACTAGCGGGAGAAATACGCAGTATTTT. This translates into CASSHTTSGRNTQYF.

The rearrangement joins TRBV12-5 to TRBJ1-1; 8 nucleotides match TRBD1. V was pared by 2 bases and J by 4 bases, with 12 bases of the junction left unmatched. CDR3 length equals 17 residues. CDR1 and CDR2 from the germline V gene are LGHNT and FRNRAP. The CDR3 here is CASGLIRPVTGVTEAFF. The CDR3 DNA sequence: TGTGCTAGTGGTTTGATTCGGCCTGTGACAGGGGTCACTGAAGCTTTCTTT.

The V gene is TRBV10-3, the J gene TRBJ1-2; D remains ambiguous. With 6 bases removed from V and 8 bases from J, the gap between germline ends came to 19 bases. Germline V gives CDR1 ENHRY, CDR2 SYGVKD. This CDR3 region has 14 residues. The CDR3 sequence is CAISPQSLQEGYTF. The CDR3, as DNA: TGTGCCATCAGCCCACAGAGTCTGCAAGAAGGCTACACCTTC.

The chain recombines TRBV9 with TRBJ1-1; TRBD1 might be the D (5 bases). Trimming removed 0 bases at V and 0 bases at J, with 9 bases between. Per germline, CDR1 SGDLS and CDR2 YYNGEE. This CDR3 spans 15 amino acids. The CDR3 nucleotides are TGTGCCAGCAGCGTAGGGGACTCCTTGAACACTGAAGCTTTCTTT. This gives the protein CASSVGDSLNTEAFF.

This clone has a single count. The CDR3: CASSRHRTSGSGTGELFF. The CDR3 DNA follows: TGTGCCAGCAGTCGTCACCGGACTAGCGGGAGTGGTACCGGGGAGCTGTTTTTT. V is TRBV6-6 and J is TRBJ2-2; 13 nucleotides align to TRBD2. Germline loops: CDR1 MNHNY, CDR2 SVGAGI (reference sequence). V shed 5 bases and J 5 bases; nucleotides not matched to a gene: 11. The CDR3 spans 18 residues.

This clone was detected only a few times. The CDR3 DNA is TGCGCCAGCAGCTTCAGTGGGGAACAGGGGAGAAAACTGTTTTTT. This encodes CASSFSGEQGRKLFF. V gene TRBV5-1 combines with J gene TRBJ1-4; 7 nucleotides match TRBD1. The junction had 11 bases not matched to a gene; V was cut back by 2 bases and J by 10 bases. The germline CDR1 and CDR2 sequences are SGHRS and YFSETQ. The CDR3 has 15 residues.

The sample holds a few counts of this clone. The rearrangement links TRBV2 to TRBJ1-4; 7 bases match TRBD1. V lost 5 bases and J lost 0; bases outside the gene matches: 6. Germline lookup yields CDR1 SNHLY and CDR2 FYNNEI. The CDR3 extends over 16 amino acids. Here the CDR3 reads CASSPGQRTTNEKLFF. The CDR3 DNA follows: TGTGCCAGCAGTCCGGGACAGAGGACAACTAATGAAAAACTGTTTTTT.

The chain couples TRBV19 to TRBJ2-3, with D maybe TRBD1 (6 bases). The V and J ends lost 3 bases and 3 bases respectively, with 10 bases between them. The CDR3 covers 14 residues. The V gene's germline CDR1 is LNHDA and CDR2 SQIVND (reference sequence). CDR3 region: CASSILGATDTQYF. The CDR3 bases are TGTGCCAGTAGTATTCTGGGGGCTACAGATACGCAGTATTTT.

This clone was seen just once. V and J are TRBV21-1 and TRBJ2-1; the table's D call, TRBD2, was not checked against the DNA. TRBV21-1 is reported as a pseudogene. CDR3 length equals 16 residues. CDR3 amino acids: CASSGGGREVYNEQFF. The CDR3 DNA sequence: TGTGCCAGCTCCGGGGGAGGGCGGGAGGTATACAATGAGCAGTTCTTC.